A single sample gave rise to the 25 T cell receptor beta chains below, sequenced in a study of OX40 agonist ivuxolimab in advanced cancers. Profiling relied on immunoSEQ multiplex PCR, and the TCRdb table lists in-frame clones only, not all of them. The sample holds under 95,000 clones, 75% to 90% seen once. The sequencing here drew on CD4+ or CD8+ T cells sorted from blood, taken in a trial of the OX40 agonist ivuxolimab. The receptors derive from an adult with an advanced solid tumor such as melanoma, head and neck, liver or kidney cancer.

V and J are TRBV18 and TRBJ2-7; possible D gene TRBD2, 6 bases. V was clipped by 2 bases and J by 3 bases, with 14 bases between them. The CDR3 extends over 15 amino acids. Germline V gene data show CDR1 as KGHSH and CDR2 as LQKENI. CDR3 in amino acids: CASSPARTNLYEQYF. The CDR3, as DNA: TGTGCCAGCTCACCAGCCCGGACTAACCTCTACGAGCAGTACTTC.

The chain carries TRBV29-1 and TRBJ1-1, with 11 positions matching TRBD1. This CDR3 comprises 15 residues. J lost 1 base, V lost 7 bases, and 8 bases had no gene match. In germline, CDR1 is SQVTM, CDR2 ANQGSEA. The DNA for the CDR3 is TGCAGCGGCCGGACAGGGGGCTCGAAGAACACTGAAGCTTTCTTT. This sequence encodes CSGRTGGSKNTEAFF.

This chain links TRBV19 with TRBJ2-7; 9 bases match TRBD1. Trimming removed 9 bases from V and 3 bases from J; junction bases left unmatched: 9. There are 14 residues in the CDR3. Germline CDR1 reads LNHDA; CDR2 reads SQIVND (reference sequence). The CDR3 DNA reads TGTGCCAGCCAGGACCCGGGACAGGGCTACGAGCAGTACTTC. It yields the protein CASQDPGQGYEQYF.

V usage is TRBV4-3 and J usage is TRBJ1-2; 10 nucleotides match TRBD1. The J segment lost 7 bases and the V segment lost 3 bases, leaving 17 bases of the junction unmatched. CDR1 and CDR2 from the germline V gene are LGHNA and YSLEER. This CDR3 is 18 amino acids long. CDR3 loop: CASSQVPGQGLPGSGYTF. CDR3 bases: TGCGCCAGCAGCCAGGTCCCGGGACAGGGGCTCCCCGGCTCTGGCTACACCTTC.

V and J are TRBV18 and TRBJ2-5, with a possible D match to TRBD2 (7 bases). The germline V and J ends were trimmed by 5 bases and 3 bases, with 13 bases remaining between them. The CDR3 spans 14 residues. Germline loops: CDR1 KGHSH, CDR2 LQKENI. The CDR3 sequence: CASSAQGGEETQYF. CDR3 in DNA: TGTGCCAGCTCAGCACAGGGAGGGGAAGAGACCCAGTACTTC.

This clone was counted once. This rearrangement joins TRBV19 to TRBJ2-1; TRBD1 agrees at 7 bases. This CDR3 spans 14 amino acids. Germline CDR1 reads LNHDA; CDR2 reads SQIVND (reference sequence). The ends lost 4 bases at V and 5 bases at J; junction bases unmatched: 5. In DNA, the CDR3 is TGTGCCAGTAGTAATCAGGGGGTCAACAATGAGCAGTTCTTC. Amino acids: CASSNQGVNNEQFF.

The rearrangement joins TRBV2 to TRBJ2-5, with D possibly matching TRBD2 (7 bases). CDR1 and CDR2 from the germline V gene are SNHLY and FYNNEI. The CDR3 runs to 16 residues. V was trimmed by 5 bases and J by 5 bases, leaving 21 bases between them. For the CDR3, the DNA is TGTGCCAGCAGTAGACTAGGAGGGGGGGCCCAGGAGACCCAGTACTTC. Amino acids: CASSRLGGGAQETQYF.

The rearrangement links TRBV28 to TRBJ1-4; D is possibly TRBD1 (6 bases). Trimming stripped 5 bases from V and 3 bases from J, with 13 bases between. CDR1 is MDHEN and CDR2 is SYDVKM in the germline V gene. This CDR3 has 15 residues. The CDR3 loop reads CASSTSGVSNEKLFF. Written as DNA, the CDR3 is TGTGCCAGCAGTACCTCAGGGGTATCTAATGAAAAACTGTTTTTT.

The rearrangement uses TRBV4-3 and TRBJ1-2, with D unclear. Germline lookup yields CDR1 LGHNA and CDR2 YSLEER. Trimming left V 0 bases short and J 6 bases short, with 14 bases between. There are 15 residues in the CDR3. The CDR3 nucleotides read TGCGCCAGCAGCCAAGAAACAGCTGACTTCCATGGCTACACCTTC. It encodes CASSQETADFHGYTF.

This sequence joins TRBV6-5 and TRBJ1-1, with TRBD1 matching over 9 bases. This CDR3 has 14 amino acids. V gave up 2 bases and J gave up 5 bases; unmatched junction bases: 3. Germline V gene data show CDR1 as MNHEY and CDR2 as SVGAGI. The CDR3: CASSYGDRDTEAFF. CDR3 nucleotide sequence: TGTGCCAGCAGTTACGGGGACAGGGATACTGAAGCTTTCTTT.

This clone came up a few times. The chain combines TRBV7-2 with TRBJ2-1; no reliable D call. V lost 6 bases and J lost 5, with 11 bases in between. The CDR3 extends over 13 amino acids. Per the germline V gene, CDR1 is SGHTA and CDR2 is FQGNSA. The CDR3 DNA follows: TGTGCCAGCAGTAACGGTCCTAACAATGAGCAGTTCTTC. It encodes CASSNGPNNEQFF.

This chain connects TRBV11-2 to TRBJ1-2; 7 bases agree with TRBD1. With 1 base clipped from V and 13 bases from J, the junction kept 9 bases outside the gene matches. Looked up from germline, CDR1 is SGHAT and CDR2 is FQNNGV. The CDR3 sequence is 13 residues long. CDR3 nucleotide sequence: TGTGCCAGCAGCTTAGTAACTCAGGGGGTAGGCACCTTC. Its translation: CASSLVTQGVGTF.

The V call is TRBV28, the J call TRBJ1-1, with 8 bases aligning to TRBD1. This CDR3 is built from 15 residues. Germline-derived CDR1 and CDR2 are MDHEN and SYDVKM. V dropped 2 bases and J dropped 11; count of bases not matched to a gene: 13. This chain's CDR3 is CASSLRSGGKLEAFF. The CDR3 nucleotides are TGTGCCAGCAGTTTAAGGTCAGGGGGCAAGTTGGAGGCTTTCTTT.

The gene calls are TRBV7-8 and TRBJ1-4, with unresolved D. The CDR3 is made up of 14 amino acids. Trimming took off 5 bases at V and 8 bases at J, with 15 bases between the two ends. Germline V gene lookup returns CDR1 SGHVS and CDR2 FQNEAQ. CDR3 DNA: TGTGCCAGCAGCCCCGCCCAGGTGGTGGAAAAACTGTTTTTT. Residues: CASSPAQVVEKLFF.

The rearrangement links TRBV15 to TRBJ1-2; 8 bases are shared with TRBD1. V was clipped by 0 bases and J by 1 base; unmatched bases: 4. The CDR3 runs to 16 residues. CDR1 LNHNV and CDR2 YYDKDF come from the germline V gene (reference sequence). The CDR3 nucleotides read TGTGCCACCAGCAGAGATCAGGGGGCGAGTAACTATGGCTACACCTTC. Translation gives CATSRDQGASNYGYTF.

J is TRBJ2-4 and V is TRBV15, with TRBD1 identical over 9 bases. There are 18 residues in the CDR3. V lost 1 base, J lost 2 bases, and 9 bases stayed unmatched. CDR1 is LNHNV and CDR2 is YYDKDF in the germline V gene (reference sequence). The CDR3 here is CATSRANRGPMSKNIQYF. The CDR3 nucleotides read TGTGCCACCAGCAGAGCCAACAGGGGGCCGATGTCCAAAAACATTCAGTACTTC. Full variable domain (missing parts from reference TRBV15 and TRBJ2-4): DAMVIQNPRYQVTQFGKPVTLSCSQTLNHNVMYWYQQKSSQAPKLLFHYYDKDFNNEADTPDNFQSRRPNTSFCFLDIRSPGLGDTAMYLCATSRANRGPMSKNIQYFGAGTRLSVL.

This chain uses TRBV5-1 with TRBJ2-2, with D possibly TRBD1 on 6 matching bases. Germline V CDR1 and CDR2: SGHRS, YFSETQ. The ends were cut back, 0 bases at V and 8 bases at J, with 11 bases in the middle. The CDR3 loop spans 14 amino acids. In DNA form, the CDR3 reads TGCGCCAGCAGCTTGGAGGGGGAAATGGGGGAGCTGTTTTTT. Translating it yields CASSLEGEMGELFF.

V gene TRBV18 combines with J gene TRBJ2-3; TRBD1 agrees at 7 bases. V gave up 4 bases and J gave up 2 bases; unmatched junction bases: 3. The CDR3 contains 14 residues. Looked up from germline, CDR1 is KGHSH and CDR2 is LQKENI. CDR3 nucleotide sequence: TGTGCCAGCTCACGGGACAGCTCCACAGATACGCAGTATTTT. Translation: CASSRDSSTDTQYF. The full variable domain, in which reference TRBV18 and TRBJ2-3 provide the parts outside the CDR3, is NAGVMQNPRHLVRRRGQEARLRCSPMKGHSHVYWYRQLPEEGLKFMVYLQKENIIDESGMPKERFSAEFPKEGPSILRIQQVVRGDSAAYFCASSRDSSTDTQYFGPGTRLTVL.

This chain joins TRBV19 and TRBJ1-5; D call uncertain. Per the germline V gene, CDR1 is LNHDA and CDR2 is SQIVND (reference sequence). The ends were cut back, 5 bases at V and 4 bases at J, with 6 bases in the middle. The CDR3 contains 12 residues. The CDR3 nucleotides read TGTGCCAGTAGTGTTGGAAATCAGCCCCAGCATTTT. Amino acid sequence: CASSVGNQPQHF.

The chain couples TRBV4-2 to TRBJ1-1; 9 nucleotides line up with TRBD1. The germline V gene has CDR1 LGHNA and CDR2 YNFKEQ. Trimming removed 0 bases from V and 7 bases from J; junction bases left unmatched: 6. This CDR3 is built from 15 residues. CDR3 DNA sequence: TGTGCCAGCAGCCAAGATGTGGGACAGGGCTTTGAAGCTTTCTTT. Translating it yields CASSQDVGQGFEAFF.

The gene calls are TRBV29-1 and TRBJ2-1; 7 nucleotides line up with TRBD1. With V trimmed by 6 bases and J by 5 bases, 10 bases remained unmatched. Germline CDR1 reads SQVTM; CDR2 reads ANQGSEA. CDR3 length equals 14 residues. CDR3 coding DNA: TGCAGCGTCTCTCGACAGGGTTTTGACAATGAGCAGTTCTTC. Translated, it gives CSVSRQGFDNEQFF.

The rearrangement joins TRBV18 to TRBJ2-3; D is possibly TRBD1 or TRBD2 (6 bases each). The CDR3 is 17 amino acids. CDR1 KGHSH and CDR2 LQKENI come from the germline V gene. Trimming cost V 3 bases and J 4 bases, with 20 bases left between them. The CDR3 coding sequence is TGTGCCAGCTCACCCCCCGTGGGGGCGAGGAGGGCAGATACGCAGTATTTT. This codes for CASSPPVGARRADTQYF.

The chain joins TRBV11-3 to TRBJ2-1, with 10 bases fitting TRBD2. The length of the CDR3 is 17 residues. Looked up from germline, CDR1 is SGHNT and CDR2 is YENEEA. Germline trimming cut 0 bases from V and 6 bases from J; bases unmatched to any gene: 8. CDR3 in DNA: TGTGCCAGCAGCTTAGAGGCTAGCGGGGGACCCCTCAATGAGCAGTTCTTC. Translated: CASSLEASGGPLNEQFF.

This clone occurred a few times. V and J are TRBV7-9 and TRBJ2-3; 7 bases align to TRBD1. Germline V gives CDR1 SEHNR, CDR2 FQNEAQ (reference sequence). The trim removed 5 bases at V and 2 bases at J, leaving 7 bases unmatched. The CDR3 consists of 15 residues. The CDR3 loop reads CASSALTGPTDTQYF. CDR3 DNA: TGTGCCAGCAGCGCCCTGACAGGGCCCACAGATACGCAGTATTTT.

The chain is built from TRBV7-2 and TRBJ1-2; perhaps TRBD1 as D (5 bases). The ends were cut back, 4 bases at V and 8 bases at J, with 14 bases in the middle. From germline, CDR1 is SGHTA and CDR2 FQGNSA. This CDR3 has 13 residues. CDR3 DNA sequence: TGTGCCAGCAGCTCCTCGGGGGGGTCCGGCTACACCTTC. Protein: CASSSSGGSGYTF. The whole variable domain, remainder taken from reference TRBV7-2 and TRBJ1-2, is GAGVSQSPSNKVTEKGKDVELRCDPISGHTALYWYRQSLGQGLEFLIYFQGNSAPDKSGLPSDRFSAERTGGSVSTLTIQRTQQEDSAVYLCASSSSGGSGYTFGSGTRLTVV.